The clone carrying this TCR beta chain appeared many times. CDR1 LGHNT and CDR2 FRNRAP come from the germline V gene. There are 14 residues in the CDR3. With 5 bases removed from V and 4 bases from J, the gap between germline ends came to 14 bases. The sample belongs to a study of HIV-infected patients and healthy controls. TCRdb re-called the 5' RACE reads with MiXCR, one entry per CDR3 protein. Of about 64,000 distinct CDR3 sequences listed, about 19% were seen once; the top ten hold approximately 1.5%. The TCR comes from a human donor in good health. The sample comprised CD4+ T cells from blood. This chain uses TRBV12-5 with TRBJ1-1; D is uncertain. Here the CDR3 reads CASGTEAWATEAFF. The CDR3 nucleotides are TGTGCTAGTGGTACAGAGGCTTGGGCCACTGAAGCTTTCTTT.